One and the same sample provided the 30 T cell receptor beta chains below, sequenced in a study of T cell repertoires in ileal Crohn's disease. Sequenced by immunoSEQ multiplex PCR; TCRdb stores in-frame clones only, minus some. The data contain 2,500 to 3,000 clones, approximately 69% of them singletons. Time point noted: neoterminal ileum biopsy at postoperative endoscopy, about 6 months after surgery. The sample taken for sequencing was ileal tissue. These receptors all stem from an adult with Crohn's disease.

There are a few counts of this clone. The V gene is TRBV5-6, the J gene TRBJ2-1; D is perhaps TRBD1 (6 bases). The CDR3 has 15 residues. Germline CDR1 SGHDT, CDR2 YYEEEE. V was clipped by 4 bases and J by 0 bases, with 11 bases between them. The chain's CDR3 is CASSPGDISYNEQFF. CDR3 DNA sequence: TGTGCCAGCAGCCCAGGGGACATCTCCTACAATGAGCAGTTCTTC.

The CDR3: CASRTETGHYNEQFF. The DNA for the CDR3 is TGTGCCAGCAGAACCGAGACAGGGCACTACAATGAGCAGTTCTTC. V and J are TRBV6-5 and TRBJ2-1; TRBD1 aligns across 7 bases. Germline CDR1 is MNHEY and CDR2 is SVGAGI. The CDR3 length is 15 residues. Trimming removed 6 bases from V and 3 bases from J; junction bases left unmatched: 8.

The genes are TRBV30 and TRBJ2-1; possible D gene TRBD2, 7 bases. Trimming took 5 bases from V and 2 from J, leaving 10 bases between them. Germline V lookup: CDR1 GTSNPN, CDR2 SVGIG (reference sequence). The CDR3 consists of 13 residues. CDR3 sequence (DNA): TGTGCCTGGGAGGGGGGGACCTACAATGAGCAGTTCTTC. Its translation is CAWEGGTYNEQFF.

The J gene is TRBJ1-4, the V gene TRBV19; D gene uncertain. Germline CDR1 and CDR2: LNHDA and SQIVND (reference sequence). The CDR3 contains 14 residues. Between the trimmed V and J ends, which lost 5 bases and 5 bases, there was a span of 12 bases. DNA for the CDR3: TGTGCCAGTAGTCGAGGGATCGGAAATGAAAAACTGTTTTTT. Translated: CASSRGIGNEKLFF.

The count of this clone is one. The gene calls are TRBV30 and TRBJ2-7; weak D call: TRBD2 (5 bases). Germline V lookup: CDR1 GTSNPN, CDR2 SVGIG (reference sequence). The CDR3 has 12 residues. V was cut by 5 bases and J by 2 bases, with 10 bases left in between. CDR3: CAWVASTYEQYF. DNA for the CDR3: TGTGCCTGGGTAGCGTCAACCTACGAGCAGTACTTC.

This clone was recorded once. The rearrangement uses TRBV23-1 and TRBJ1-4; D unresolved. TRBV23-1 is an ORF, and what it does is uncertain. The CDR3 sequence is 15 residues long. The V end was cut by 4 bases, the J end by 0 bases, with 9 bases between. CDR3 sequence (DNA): TGCGCCAGCAGTCGAGAGGTTGCAACTAATGAAAAACTGTTTTTT. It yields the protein CASSREVATNEKLFF.

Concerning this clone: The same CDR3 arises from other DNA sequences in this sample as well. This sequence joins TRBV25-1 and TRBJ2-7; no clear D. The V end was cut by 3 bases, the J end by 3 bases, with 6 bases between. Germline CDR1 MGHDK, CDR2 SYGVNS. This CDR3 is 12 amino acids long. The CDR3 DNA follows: TGTGCCAGCAGTGACACCGGCTACGAGCAGTACTTC. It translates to CASSDTGYEQYF.

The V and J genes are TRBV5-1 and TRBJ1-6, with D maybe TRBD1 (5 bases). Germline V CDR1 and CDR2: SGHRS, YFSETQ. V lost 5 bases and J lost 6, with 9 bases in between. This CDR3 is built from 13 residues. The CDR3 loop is CASRGEGNSPLHF. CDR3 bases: TGCGCCAGCAGAGGGGAAGGTAATTCACCCCTCCACTTT.

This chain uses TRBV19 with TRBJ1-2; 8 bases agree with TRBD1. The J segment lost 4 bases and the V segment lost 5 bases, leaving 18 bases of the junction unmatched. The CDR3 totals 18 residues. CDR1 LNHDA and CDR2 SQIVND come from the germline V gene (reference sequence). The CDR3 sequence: CASSLRTNRGTKLYGYTF. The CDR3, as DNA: TGTGCCAGTAGTCTACGAACGAACAGGGGGACGAAACTCTATGGCTACACCTTC.

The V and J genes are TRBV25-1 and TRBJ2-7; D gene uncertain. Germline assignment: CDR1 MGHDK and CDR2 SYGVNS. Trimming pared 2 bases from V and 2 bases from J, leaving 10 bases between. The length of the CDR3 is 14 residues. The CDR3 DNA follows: TGTGCCAGCAGTGAAAGAGGCAACCCCTACGAGCAGTACTTC. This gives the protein CASSERGNPYEQYF.

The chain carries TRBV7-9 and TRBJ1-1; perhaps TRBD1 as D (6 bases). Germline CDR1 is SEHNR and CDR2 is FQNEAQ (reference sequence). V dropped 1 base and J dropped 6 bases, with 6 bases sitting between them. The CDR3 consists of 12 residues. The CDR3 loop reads CASSLGQAEAFF. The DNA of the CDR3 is TGTGCCAGCAGCTTAGGACAGGCTGAAGCTTTCTTT.

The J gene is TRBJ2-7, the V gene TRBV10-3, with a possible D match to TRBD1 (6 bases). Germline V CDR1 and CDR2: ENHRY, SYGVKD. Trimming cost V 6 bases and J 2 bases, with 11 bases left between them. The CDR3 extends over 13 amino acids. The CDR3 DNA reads TGTGCCATCAGCCAGGGGTCAACCTACGAGCAGTACTTC. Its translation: CAISQGSTYEQYF.

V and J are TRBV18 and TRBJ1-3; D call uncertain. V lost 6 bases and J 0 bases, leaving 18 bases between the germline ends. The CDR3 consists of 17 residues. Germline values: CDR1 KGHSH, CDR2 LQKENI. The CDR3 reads CASSPVRLSSSGNTIYF. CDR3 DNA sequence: TGTGCCAGCTCCCCCGTCCGTCTTTCCTCCTCTGGAAACACCATATATTTT.

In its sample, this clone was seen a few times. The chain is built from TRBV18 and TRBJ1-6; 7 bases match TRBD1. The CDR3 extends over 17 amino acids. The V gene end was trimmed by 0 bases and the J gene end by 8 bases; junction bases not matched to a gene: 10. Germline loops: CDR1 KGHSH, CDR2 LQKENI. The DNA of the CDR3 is TGTGCCAGCTCACCACCTAATCGAGGGGGCCCGGATTCACCCCTCCACTTT. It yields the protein CASSPPNRGGPDSPLHF.

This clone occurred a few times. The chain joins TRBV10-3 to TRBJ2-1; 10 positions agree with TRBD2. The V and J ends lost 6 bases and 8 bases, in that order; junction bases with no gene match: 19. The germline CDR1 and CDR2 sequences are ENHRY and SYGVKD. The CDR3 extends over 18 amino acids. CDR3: CAISEPSGERGGPHEQFF. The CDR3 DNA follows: TGTGCCATCAGCGAGCCCTCCGGGGAGCGGGGGGGCCCCCATGAGCAGTTCTTC.

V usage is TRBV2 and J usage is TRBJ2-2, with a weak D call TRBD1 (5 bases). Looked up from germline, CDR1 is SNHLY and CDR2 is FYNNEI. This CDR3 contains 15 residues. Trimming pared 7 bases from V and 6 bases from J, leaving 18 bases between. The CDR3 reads CASTTRKMGPGELFF. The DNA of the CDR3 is TGTGCCAGCACCACCCGCAAGATGGGGCCCGGGGAGCTGTTTTTT. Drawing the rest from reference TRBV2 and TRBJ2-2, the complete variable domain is EPEVTQTPSHQVTQMGQEVILRCVPISNHLYFYWYRQILGQKVEFLVSFYNNEISEKSEIFDDQFSVERPDGSNFTLKIRSTKLEDSAMYFCASTTRKMGPGELFFGEGSRLTVL.

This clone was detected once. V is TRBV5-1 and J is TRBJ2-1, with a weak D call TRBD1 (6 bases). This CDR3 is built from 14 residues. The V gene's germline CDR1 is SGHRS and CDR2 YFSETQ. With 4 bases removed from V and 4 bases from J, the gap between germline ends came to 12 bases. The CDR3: CASSPRTEYNEQFF. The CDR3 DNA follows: TGCGCCAGCAGCCCGCGGACAGAGTACAATGAGCAGTTCTTC.

CDR3 amino acids: CARSPILHSNTEAFF. CDR3 DNA: TGTGCCAGATCACCTATACTTCACTCGAACACTGAAGCTTTCTTT. The V call is TRBV19, the J call TRBJ1-1; D uncertain. Trimming stripped 9 bases from V and 1 base from J, with 18 bases between. The CDR3 has 15 amino acids. The germline gives CDR1 LNHDA, CDR2 SQIVND (reference sequence).

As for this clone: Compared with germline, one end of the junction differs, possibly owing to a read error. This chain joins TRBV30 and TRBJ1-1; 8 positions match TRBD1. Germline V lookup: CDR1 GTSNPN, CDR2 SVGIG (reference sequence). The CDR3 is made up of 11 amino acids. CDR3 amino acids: CAWSWTGSAVF. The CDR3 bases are TGTGCCTGGAGTTGGACAGGGAGCGCCGTATTT.

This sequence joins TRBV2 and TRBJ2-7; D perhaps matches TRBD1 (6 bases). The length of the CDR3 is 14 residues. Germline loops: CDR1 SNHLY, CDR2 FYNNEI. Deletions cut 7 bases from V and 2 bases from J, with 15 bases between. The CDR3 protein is CASTRSGQTYEQYF. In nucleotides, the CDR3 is TGTGCCAGCACTAGAAGTGGACAGACCTACGAGCAGTACTTC.

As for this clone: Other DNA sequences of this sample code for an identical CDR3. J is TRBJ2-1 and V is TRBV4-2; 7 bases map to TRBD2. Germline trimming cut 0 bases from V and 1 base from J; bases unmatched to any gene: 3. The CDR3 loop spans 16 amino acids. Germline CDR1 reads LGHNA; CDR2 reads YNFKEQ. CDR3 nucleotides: TGTGCCAGCAGCCAAGATCCAGCGGGGTCCTACAATGAGCAGTTCTTC. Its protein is CASSQDPAGSYNEQFF.

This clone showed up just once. DNA of the CDR3: TGCAGCGTTGGGGGGGGGAACACCGGGGAGCTGTTTTTT. Protein product: CSVGGGNTGELFF. V is TRBV29-1 and J is TRBJ2-2; 7 nucleotides align to TRBD2. CDR1 and CDR2 (germline): SQVTM, ANQGSEA. The V gene end was trimmed by 4 bases and the J gene end by 1 base; junction bases not matched to a gene: 0. The length of the CDR3 is 13 residues.

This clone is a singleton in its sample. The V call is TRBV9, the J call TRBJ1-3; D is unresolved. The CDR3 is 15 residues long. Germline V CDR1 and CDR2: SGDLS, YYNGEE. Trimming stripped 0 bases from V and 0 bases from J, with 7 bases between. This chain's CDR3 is CASSVGPDSGNTIYF. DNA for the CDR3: TGTGCCAGCAGCGTAGGCCCAGACTCTGGAAACACCATATATTTT.

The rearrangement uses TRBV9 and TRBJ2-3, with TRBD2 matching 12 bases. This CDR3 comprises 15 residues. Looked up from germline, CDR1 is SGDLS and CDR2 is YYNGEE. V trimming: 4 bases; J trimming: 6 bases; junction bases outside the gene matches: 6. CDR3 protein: CASSTTGLAGDTQYF. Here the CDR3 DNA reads TGTGCCAGCAGCACAACCGGACTAGCGGGGGATACGCAGTATTTT. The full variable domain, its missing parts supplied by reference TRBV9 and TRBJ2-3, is DSGVTQTPKHLITATGQRVTLRCSPRSGDLSVYWYQQSLDQGLQFLIQYYNGEERAKGNILERFSAQQFPDLHSELNLSSLELGDSALYFCASSTTGLAGDTQYFGPGTRLTVL.

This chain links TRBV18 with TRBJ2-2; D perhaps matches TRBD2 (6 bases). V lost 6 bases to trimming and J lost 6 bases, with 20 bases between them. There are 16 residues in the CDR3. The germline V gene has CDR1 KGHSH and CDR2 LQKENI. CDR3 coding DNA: TGTGCCAGCTCCCGAAGTAACGCGGGAAGTTCCGGGGAGCTGTTTTTT. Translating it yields CASSRSNAGSSGELFF. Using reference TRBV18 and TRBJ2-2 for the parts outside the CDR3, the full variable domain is NAGVMQNPRHLVRRRGQEARLRCSPMKGHSHVYWYRQLPEEGLKFMVYLQKENIIDESGMPKERFSAEFPKEGPSILRIQQVVRGDSAAYFCASSRSNAGSSGELFFGEGSRLTVL.

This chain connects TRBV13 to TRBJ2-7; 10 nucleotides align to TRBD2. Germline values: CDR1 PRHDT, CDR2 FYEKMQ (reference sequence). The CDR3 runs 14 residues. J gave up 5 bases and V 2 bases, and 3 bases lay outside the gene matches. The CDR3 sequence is CASSLRGLANEQYF. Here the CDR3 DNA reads TGTGCCAGCAGCTTAAGGGGACTAGCGAACGAGCAGTACTTC. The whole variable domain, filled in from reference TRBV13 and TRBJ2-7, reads AAGVIQSPRHLIKEKRETATLKCYPIPRHDTVYWYQQGPGQDPQFLISFYEKMQSDKGSIPDRFSAQQFSDYHSELNMSSLELGDSALYFCASSLRGLANEQYFGPGTRLTVT.

For the CDR3, the DNA is TGTGCCACCCAACGGGGGTTTTACTCCTACAATGAGCAGTTCTTC. Residues: CATQRGFYSYNEQFF. This chain connects TRBV19 to TRBJ2-1; D perhaps matches TRBD2 (6 bases). The germline CDR1 and CDR2 sequences are LNHDA and SQIVND (reference sequence). This CDR3 spans 15 amino acids. V was clipped by 10 bases and J by 0 bases, with 16 bases between them.

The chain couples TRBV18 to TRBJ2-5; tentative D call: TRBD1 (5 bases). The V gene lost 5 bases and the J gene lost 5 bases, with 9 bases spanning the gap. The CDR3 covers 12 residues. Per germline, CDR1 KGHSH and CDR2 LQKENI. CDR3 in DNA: TGTGCCAGCTCATCCGGACACGAGACCCAGTACTTC. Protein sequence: CASSSGHETQYF.

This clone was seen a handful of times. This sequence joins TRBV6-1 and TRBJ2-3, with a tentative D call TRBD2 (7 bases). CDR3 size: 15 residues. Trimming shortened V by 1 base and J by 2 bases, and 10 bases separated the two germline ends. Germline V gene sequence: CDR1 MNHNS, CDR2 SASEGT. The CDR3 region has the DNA TGTGCCAGCAGTGAAGGCGCGGGGGCCACAGATACGCAGTATTTT. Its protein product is CASSEGAGATDTQYF.

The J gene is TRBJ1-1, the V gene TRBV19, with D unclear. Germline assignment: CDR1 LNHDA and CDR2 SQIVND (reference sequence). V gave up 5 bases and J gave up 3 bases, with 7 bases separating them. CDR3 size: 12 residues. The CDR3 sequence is CASSWADTEAFF. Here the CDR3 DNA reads TGTGCCAGTAGTTGGGCAGACACTGAAGCTTTCTTT.